This entry concerns a single T cell receptor beta chain. Produced via immunoSEQ multiplex PCR; TCRdb's table is partial and in-frame only. The repertoire holds roughly 59,000 clones, with roughly 90% as singletons. The entry originates in a study of control samples from healthy donors and cancer patients. The clonotype comes from a middle-aged man with colorectal cancer. Sequenced material: PBMCs.

The CDR3 here is CASSPGQTQYF. CDR3 nucleotides: TGTGCCAGCAGCCCGGGACAGACCCAGTACTTC. V and J are TRBV11-1 and TRBJ2-5; D tentatively reads TRBD1 or TRBD2 (5 bases each). The CDR3 runs to 11 residues. Trimming removed 5 bases at V and 6 bases at J, with 7 bases between. Germline lookup yields CDR1 SGHAT and CDR2 FQDESV (reference sequence).